A selection of T cell receptor beta chains follows, all from one sample in a study of blood T cell repertoires in COVID-19. TCRdb's copy holds only in-frame clones and misses some; the assay was immunoSEQ multiplex PCR. The data show around 220,000 clones, 65% to 80% seen once. Specimen: peripheral blood. These receptors were collected from a woman aged 40-49 years with active or convalescent COVID-19. Each CDR3 is given with its conserved first and last residue. Each record gives: J gene, D gene, clone size, V gene, CDR3 protein, CDR3 DNA. The D gene is left open where the match is weak. Clone sizes are given selectively: once, few, many, or a class where the clone is expanded.

J: TRBJ1-3; D: NA; size: once; V: TRBV28; CDR3: CASSLAVRSSGNTIYF; DNA: TGTGCCAGCAGTTTGGCAGTCCGAAGCTCTGGAAACACCATATATTTT
J: TRBJ2-3; D: NA; size: NA; V: TRBV9; CDR3: CASSPTPLRDTQYF; DNA: TGTGCCAGCAGCCCCACGCCACTCCGGGATACGCAGTATTTT
J: TRBJ1-1; D: NA; size: NA; V: TRBV7-3; CDR3: CASSFRMNTEAFF; DNA: TGTGCCAGCAGCTTTAGAATGAACACTGAAGCTTTCTTT
J: TRBJ1-6; D: NA; size: NA; V: TRBV12-3/TRBV12-4; CDR3: CASSFPPGPLHF; DNA: TGTGCCAGCAGTTTCCCCCCAGGCCCCCTCCACTTT
J: TRBJ2-6; D: NA; size: few; V: TRBV28; CDR3: CASSFGGHSGANVLTF; DNA: TGTGCCAGCAGTTTCGGAGGGCACTCTGGGGCCAACGTCCTGACTTTC
J: TRBJ2-1; D: NA; size: NA; V: TRBV11-1; CDR3: CASSTTGEVSYNEQFF; DNA: TGTGCCAGCAGCACCACCGGGGAAGTCTCCTACAATGAGCAGTTCTTC
J: TRBJ1-4; D: NA; size: NA; V: TRBV5-1; CDR3: CATSSGGKNEKLFF; DNA: TGCGCCACTAGCAGTGGAGGGAAGAATGAAAAACTGTTTTTT
J: TRBJ1-5; D: NA; size: NA; V: TRBV5-8; CDR3: CASTGTSNQPQHF; DNA: TGTGCCAGCACAGGCACAAGTAATCAGCCCCAGCATTTT
J: TRBJ1-1; D: TRBD1; size: NA; V: TRBV19; CDR3: CATGDRGITEAFF; DNA: TGTGCCACCGGTGACAGGGGAATCACTGAAGCTTTCTTT
J: TRBJ2-1; D: NA; size: NA; V: TRBV3-1/TRBV3-2; CDR3: CASSQLAGEQFF; DNA: TGTGCCAGCAGCCAATTGGCAGGAGAGCAGTTCTTC
J: TRBJ2-7; D: TRBD2; size: NA; V: TRBV10-2; CDR3: CATSGGGYEQYF; DNA: TGCGCCACAAGCGGGGGTGGGTACGAGCAGTACTTC
J: TRBJ1-5; D: TRBD1; size: NA; V: TRBV30; CDR3: CAWSAGTAPQPQHF; DNA: TGTGCCTGGAGTGCCGGGACAGCCCCCCAGCCCCAGCATTTT
J: TRBJ1-2; D: NA; size: NA; V: TRBV5-1; CDR3: CASSPGLQANYGYTF; DNA: TGCGCCAGCAGCCCCGGACTGCAAGCTAACTATGGCTACACCTTC
J: TRBJ2-2; D: NA; size: NA; V: TRBV30; CDR3: CAWSFVTHGELFF; DNA: TGTGCCTGGAGCTTTGTGACTCACGGGGAGCTGTTTTTT
J: TRBJ2-2; D: NA; size: NA; V: TRBV5-1; CDR3: CASSGTGSGTGELFF; DNA: TGCGCCAGCAGCGGAACAGGGAGTGGGACCGGGGAGCTGTTTTTT
J: TRBJ1-2; D: TRBD1; size: NA; V: TRBV20-1; CDR3: CSAKGADGYTF; DNA: TGCAGTGCTAAGGGGGCAGATGGCTACACCTTC
J: TRBJ2-2; D: NA; size: NA; V: TRBV18; CDR3: CASQNTGELFF; DNA: TGTGCCAGCCAGAACACCGGGGAGCTGTTTTTT
J: TRBJ2-7; D: NA; size: once; V: TRBV11-3; CDR3: CASSLDGDEQYF; DNA: TGTGCCAGCAGCTTAGACGGGGACGAGCAGTACTTC
J: TRBJ1-5; D: NA; size: NA; V: TRBV28; CDR3: CASSFTGIESQHF; DNA: TGTGCCAGCAGTTTCACAGGAATCGAGTCCCAGCATTTT
J: TRBJ2-1; D: TRBD2; size: NA; V: TRBV5-1; CDR3: CASSFPSSGGTAGYNEQFF; DNA: TGCGCCAGCAGCTTCCCATCTAGCGGGGGGACCGCGGGTTACAATGAGCAGTTCTTC
J: TRBJ2-7; D: NA; size: NA; V: TRBV6-1; CDR3: CASSDERVYEQYF; DNA: TGTGCCAGCAGTGACGAACGGGTTTACGAGCAGTACTTC
J: TRBJ1-6; D: TRBD1; size: NA; V: TRBV4-1; CDR3: CASSQNLDRSALHF; DNA: TGCGCCAGCAGCCAAAATTTGGACAGGTCGGCCCTCCACTTT
J: TRBJ2-1; D: TRBD1; size: NA; V: TRBV30; CDR3: CAWTGGMRAYNEQFF; DNA: TGTGCCTGGACAGGGGGTATGCGGGCCTACAATGAGCAGTTCTTC
J: TRBJ2-7; D: NA; size: NA; V: TRBV28; CDR3: CASSPSTGGEQYF; DNA: TGTGCCAGCAGCCCTAGTACAGGCGGCGAGCAGTACTTC
J: TRBJ1-1; D: NA; size: once; V: TRBV13; CDR3: CASSLDLGGLAFF; DNA: TGTGCCAGCAGCTTAGACCTAGGGGGTTTAGCTTTCTTT
J: TRBJ2-2; D: NA; size: NA; V: TRBV5-5; CDR3: CASTPEVIRLTGELFF; DNA: TGTGCCAGCACCCCAGAGGTTATTCGACTCACCGGGGAGCTGTTTTTT
J: TRBJ1-2; D: NA; size: NA; V: TRBV30; CDR3: CAWSVLMANYTF; DNA: TGTGCCTGGAGTGTACTAATGGCGAACTACACCTTC
J: TRBJ2-2; D: NA; size: NA; V: TRBV2; CDR3: CASSEATRVAGELFF; DNA: TGTGCCAGCAGTGAAGCGACTAGGGTTGCCGGGGAGCTGTTTTTT
J: TRBJ1-3; D: NA; size: NA; V: TRBV6-6; CDR3: CASSYTGGAGNTIYF; DNA: TGTGCCAGCAGTTACACAGGCGGGGCAGGAAACACCATATATTTT
J: TRBJ1-1; D: NA; size: NA; V: TRBV19; CDR3: CASTPVLNTEAFF; DNA: TGTGCCAGTACCCCCGTCTTGAACACTGAAGCTTTCTTT
J: TRBJ2-2; D: NA; size: NA; V: TRBV6-4; CDR3: CASSGSGTGELFF; DNA: TGTGCCAGCAGTGGGTCCGGGACCGGGGAGCTGTTTTTT
J: TRBJ1-1; D: NA; size: few; V: TRBV7-7; CDR3: CASSLDKNTEAFF; DNA: TGTGCTAGCAGCTTAGACAAGAACACTGAAGCTTTCTTT
J: TRBJ1-2; D: NA; size: NA; V: TRBV19; CDR3: CASSQDGQSYGYTF; DNA: TGTGCCAGTAGTCAGGACGGACAGTCCTATGGCTACACCTTC
J: TRBJ2-7; D: NA; size: NA; V: TRBV5-6; CDR3: CASSPIGRTYEQYF; DNA: TGTGCCAGCAGCCCTATCGGGAGAACCTACGAGCAGTACTTC
J: TRBJ1-5; D: NA; size: NA; V: TRBV19; CDR3: CASSLRGSNQPQHF; DNA: TGTGCCAGTAGTCTCAGGGGAAGTAATCAGCCCCAGCATTTT
J: TRBJ1-5; D: NA; size: NA; V: TRBV19; CDR3: CASSLPGGGNQPQHF; DNA: TGTGCCAGTAGTCTCCCGGGAGGTGGCAATCAGCCCCAGCATTTT
J: TRBJ1-2; D: TRBD1; size: NA; V: TRBV29-1; CDR3: CSVESGGGYGYTF; DNA: TGCAGCGTTGAATCAGGGGGCGGGTATGGCTACACCTTC
J: TRBJ2-3; D: TRBD2; size: NA; V: TRBV5-4; CDR3: CASSLGTSGGASTDTQYF; DNA: TGTGCCAGCAGCTTAGGGACTAGCGGGGGGGCTAGCACAGATACGCAGTATTTT
J: TRBJ1-2; D: NA; size: NA; V: TRBV6-5; CDR3: CASRETGTNYGYTF; DNA: TGTGCCAGCAGGGAGACTGGAACTAACTATGGCTACACCTTC
J: TRBJ2-3; D: NA; size: NA; V: TRBV6-5; CDR3: CASSLDSDTDTQYF; DNA: TGTGCCAGCAGTTTGGACAGTGACACAGATACGCAGTATTTT
J: TRBJ1-1; D: TRBD1; size: many; V: TRBV5-1; CDR3: CASSPRTGLRGHYEAFF; DNA: TGCGCCAGCAGCCCGAGGACAGGGTTAAGGGGACACTACGAAGCTTTCTTT
J: TRBJ1-2; D: TRBD1; size: NA; V: TRBV4-2; CDR3: CASSQEGGTGRPNYGYTF; DNA: TGTGCCAGCAGCCAAGAAGGGGGGACAGGGAGGCCTAACTATGGCTACACCTTC
J: TRBJ2-7; D: TRBD1; size: few; V: TRBV11-3; CDR3: CASSLTGGAKQYF; DNA: TGTGCCAGCAGTTTGACAGGGGGCGCAAAGCAGTACTTC
J: TRBJ1-1; D: NA; size: NA; V: TRBV5-1; CDR3: CASSLAAFTEAFF; DNA: TGCGCCAGCAGCTTGGCCGCGTTTACTGAAGCTTTCTTT
J: TRBJ1-5; D: NA; size: NA; V: TRBV6-4; CDR3: CASSVPPKGRGRTNQPQHF; DNA: TGTGCCAGCAGTGTTCCCCCCAAGGGCAGGGGTCGTACCAATCAGCCCCAGCATTTT
J: TRBJ1-6; D: NA; size: NA; V: TRBV5-4; CDR3: CASSLDRSTLHF; DNA: TGTGCCAGCAGCTTGGACAGGAGTACCCTCCACTTT
J: TRBJ1-1; D: NA; size: once; V: TRBV18; CDR3: CASSPGVGYMNTEAFF; DNA: TGTGCCAGCTCGCCCGGGGTAGGGTACATGAACACTGAAGCTTTCTTT
J: TRBJ2-2; D: TRBD1; size: NA; V: TRBV30; CDR3: CAWSVLGTGRTGELFF; DNA: TGTGCCTGGAGTGTACTTGGGACAGGGAGGACCGGGGAGCTGTTTTTT
J: TRBJ1-2; D: NA; size: NA; V: TRBV9; CDR3: CASSVSRGASDYGYTF; DNA: TGTGCCAGCAGCGTATCCCGCGGGGCGTCTGACTATGGCTACACCTTC
J: TRBJ1-5; D: NA; size: NA; V: TRBV10-3; CDR3: CAISESSQGSQPQHF; DNA: TGTGCCATCAGTGAGTCGAGCCAGGGGAGCCAGCCCCAGCATTTT
J: TRBJ1-1; D: TRBD1; size: NA; V: TRBV27; CDR3: CASSQRKQGPPFSEAFF; DNA: TGTGCCAGCAGCCAACGAAAACAGGGGCCTCCTTTCTCTGAAGCTTTCTTT